These 23 T cell receptor beta chains originate from one sample sequenced in a study of identical twins. One entry per CDR3 protein results from TCRdb running MiXCR on the 5' RACE reads. The sample carries a few hundred thousand distinct CDR3 sequences, approximately 24% recorded once. In addition, the sample was reused for a study of T cells expressing NK-cell markers.

The sequencing input was CD4+ T cells sorted from blood. All receptors come from a woman aged 18 to 35 in good health.

The table lists this clonotype with many counts. V gene TRBV10-3 combines with J gene TRBJ1-2; D gene unclear. This CDR3 contains 15 residues. CDR1 and CDR2 from the germline V gene are ENHRY and SYGVKD. V was cut by 2 bases and J by 2 bases, with 12 bases left in between. The CDR3 nucleotides are TGTGCCATCAGTGAGAGTGAGAGTTGGAACTATGGCTACACCTTC. Translating gives CAISESESWNYGYTF.

The chain has TRBV12-5 and TRBJ1-6; no clear D gene. CDR1 is LGHNT, CDR2 FRNRAP, per germline. The CDR3 consists of 8 residues. The CDR3 loop reads CVNSPLHF. CDR3 nucleotides: TGTGTAAATTCACCCCTCCACTTT.

This clonotype is a singleton in its sample. This CDR3 is CASSSPQARAEAFF. The CDR3 DNA sequence: TGTGCCAGCAGTTCACCCCAGGCCCGGGCTGAAGCTTTCTTT. The gene calls are TRBV6-5 and TRBJ1-1; D not resolved. Germline lookup yields CDR1 MNHEY and CDR2 SVGAGI. The length of the CDR3 is 14 residues. V lost 4 bases and J 6 bases, leaving 15 bases between the germline ends.

This clonotype showed up just a few times. CDR3 in DNA: TGTGCCAGCAGCCCCAGAGTGGGTGGCGGGACAGTTTCCTACGAGCAGTACTTC. Translation: CASSPRVGGGTVSYEQYF. This chain uses TRBV11-2 with TRBJ2-7; D is perhaps TRBD1 (7 bases). The CDR3 runs 18 residues. The ends were cut back, 5 bases at V and 1 base at J, with 24 bases in the middle. Germline lookup yields CDR1 SGHAT and CDR2 FQNNGV.

This clonotype has more than one count but fewer than ten. J is TRBJ2-4 and V is TRBV5-1; the D gene is possibly TRBD1 (6 bases). V lost 3 bases, J lost 9 bases, and 10 bases lay in between. CDR1 and CDR2 (germline): SGHRS, YFSETQ. The CDR3 totals 12 residues. CDR3 sequence: CASSSTGSIQYF. The CDR3 DNA sequence: TGCGCCAGCAGCTCTACAGGGAGCATTCAGTACTTC. The variable domain in full, completed from reference TRBV5-1 and TRBJ2-4, reads KAGVTQTPRYLIKTRGQQVTLSCSPISGHRSVSWYQQTPGQGLQFLFEYFSETQRNKGNFPGRFSGRQFSNSRSEMNVSTLELGDSALYLCASSSTGSIQYFGAGTRLSVL.

The gene calls are TRBV29-1 and TRBJ2-7; 8 bases map to TRBD1. The V gene end was trimmed by 7 bases and the J gene end by 3 bases; junction bases not matched to a gene: 8. The CDR3 totals 13 residues. Germline CDR1 is SQVTM and CDR2 is ANQGSEA. The chain's CDR3 is CSAGGGQGYEQYF. The CDR3 DNA reads TGCAGCGCGGGTGGCGGACAGGGCTACGAGCAGTACTTC.

This chain links TRBV19 with TRBJ1-3; D is unresolved. Germline CDR1 and CDR2: LNHDA and SQIVND (reference sequence). The CDR3 has 12 residues. The ends were cut back, 9 bases at V and 3 bases at J, with 9 bases in the middle. CDR3 coding DNA: TGTGCCAGCAGAACGGATGGAAACACCATATATTTT. Translation: CASRTDGNTIYF.

The chain couples TRBV3-1 to TRBJ2-5; D is possibly TRBD1 (5 bases). From germline, CDR1 is LGHDT and CDR2 YNNKEL (reference sequence). The CDR3 contains 14 residues. Deletions cut 0 bases from V and 5 bases from J, with 10 bases between. The CDR3 DNA reads as TGTGCCAGCAGCCAAGAGCAGGGCACGGAGACCCAGTACTTC. It yields the protein CASSQEQGTETQYF.

This chain uses TRBV6-6 with TRBJ2-3; D is perhaps TRBD1 (6 bases). Trimming took off 7 bases at V and 2 bases at J, with 10 bases between the two ends. The CDR3 is 13 amino acids. Germline V gene lookup returns CDR1 MNHNY and CDR2 SVGAGI (reference sequence). The CDR3 spells CASNGQTTDTQYF. Written as DNA, the CDR3 is TGTGCCAGCAACGGACAGACCACAGATACGCAGTATTTT.

This clonotype was detected many times. The chain couples TRBV10-3 to TRBJ2-5; unclear D gene. Germline V gene sequence: CDR1 ENHRY, CDR2 SYGVKD. V dropped 1 base and J dropped 2 bases, with 5 bases sitting between them. The CDR3 extends over 13 amino acids. DNA of the CDR3: TGTGCCATCAGTGAGTTCGGACAAGAGACCCAGTACTTC. Its protein product is CAISEFGQETQYF.

This clonotype was seen a few times. Written as DNA, the CDR3 is TGCGCCAGCAGCTTGGCCGCGGTTGGGGCTAACTATGGCTACACCTTC. Amino acids: CASSLAAVGANYGYTF. V usage is TRBV5-1 and J usage is TRBJ1-2, with D unresolved. V was clipped by 0 bases and J by 0 bases, with 12 bases between them. Germline V gene data show CDR1 as SGHRS and CDR2 as YFSETQ. The CDR3 runs to 16 residues.

V gene TRBV19 combines with J gene TRBJ1-1; D unresolved. Between the trimmed V and J ends, which lost 3 bases and 8 bases, there was a span of 10 bases. Germline assignment: CDR1 LNHDA and CDR2 SQIVND (reference sequence). The CDR3 spans 12 residues. CDR3 in DNA: TGTGCCAGTAGTATGAGACCGCCAGAAGCTTTCTTT. Translated, it gives CASSMRPPEAFF.

The chain is built from TRBV5-1 and TRBJ2-5; 7 bases match TRBD1. The trim removed 3 bases at V and 5 bases at J, leaving 7 bases unmatched. Germline V CDR1 and CDR2: SGHRS, YFSETQ. This CDR3 comprises 14 residues. The CDR3 loop is CASSWTGSMETQYF. For the CDR3, the DNA is TGCGCCAGCAGCTGGACAGGATCGATGGAGACCCAGTACTTC.

This clonotype has just a few counts. J is TRBJ1-6 and V is TRBV12-3 or TRBV12-4; 8 nucleotides align to TRBD1. This CDR3 is built from 15 residues. V trimming: 6 bases; J trimming: 5 bases; junction bases outside the gene matches: 6. DNA for the CDR3: TGTGCCAGCAGGCCAGGACAGGGCGATAATTCACCCCTCCACTTT. This translates into CASRPGQGDNSPLHF.

This clonotype was seen a handful of times. J is TRBJ1-4 and V is TRBV12-3 or TRBV12-4; TRBD1 matches at 9 bases. CDR3 length: 14 residues. Trimming cost V 4 bases and J 8 bases; bases outside gene matches: 5. The CDR3 region is CASSSDRGREKLFF. The CDR3 coding sequence is TGTGCCAGCAGTTCAGACAGGGGGAGGGAAAAACTGTTTTTT.

This clonotype was picked up a small number of times. The CDR3 is CASSFGTENIQYF. CDR3 coding DNA: TGTGCCAGCAGTTTCGGGACAGAAAACATTCAGTACTTC. The genes are TRBV6-6 and TRBJ2-4, with 7 bases matching TRBD1. Germline lookup yields CDR1 MNHNY and CDR2 SVGAGI (reference sequence). This CDR3 contains 13 residues. V shed 4 bases and J 5 bases; nucleotides not matched to a gene: 2.

This clonotype came up a few times. The rearrangement joins TRBV20-1 to TRBJ2-7; 8 nucleotides line up with TRBD2. This CDR3 comprises 15 residues. The V segment lost 2 bases and the J segment 5 bases; nucleotides outside the gene matches: 11. The V gene's germline CDR1 is DFQATT and CDR2 SNEGSKA (reference sequence). The CDR3 DNA reads TGCAGTGCTAGATCCCCTAGCGGGCCCGGGGACGAGCAGTACTTC. It is translated as CSARSPSGPGDEQYF.

The rearrangement links TRBV12-3 or TRBV12-4 to TRBJ2-2, with TRBD2 matching 8 bases. This CDR3 has 16 residues. With 4 bases clipped from V and 1 base from J, the junction kept 5 bases outside the gene matches. In DNA, the CDR3 is TGTGCCAGCAGTTCCCTAGCGGGCCTGAACACCGGGGAGCTGTTTTTT. Its translation: CASSSLAGLNTGELFF.

The chain carries TRBV2 and TRBJ2-1; D call uncertain. With 4 bases removed from V and 3 bases from J, the gap between germline ends came to 10 bases. The CDR3 is 14 amino acids. Germline values: CDR1 SNHLY, CDR2 FYNNEI. The CDR3 region has the DNA TGTGCCAGCAGTGCCCTGCCGCTCTACAATGAGCAGTTCTTC. Its translation is CASSALPLYNEQFF. Complete variable domain (other parts from reference TRBV2 and TRBJ2-1): EPEVTQTPSHQVTQMGQEVILRCVPISNHLYFYWYRQILGQKVEFLVSFYNNEISEKSEIFDDQFSVERPDGSNFTLKIRSTKLEDSAMYFCASSALPLYNEQFFGPGTRLTVL.

This sequence joins TRBV2 and TRBJ2-7, with a possible D match to TRBD2 (5 bases). V lost 5 bases and J lost 3, with 11 bases in between. The length of the CDR3 is 13 residues. Germline CDR1 SNHLY, CDR2 FYNNEI. The CDR3 loop reads CASSYLASYEQYF. The CDR3 DNA reads as TGTGCCAGCAGTTACCTAGCCAGCTACGAGCAGTACTTC.

The chain uses TRBV6-2 or TRBV6-3 and TRBJ2-1; D is unclear. V was pared by 2 bases and J by 12 bases, with 14 bases between. Germline CDR1 and CDR2: MNHEY and SVGEGT. CDR3 size: 13 residues. DNA of the CDR3: TGTGCCAGCAGTTACCGGGTCCCCGTGGGGCAGTTCTTC. Its translation is CASSYRVPVGQFF.

This clonotype was seen only a few times. V and J are TRBV29-1 and TRBJ2-1; TRBD2 is a possible D gene (6 bases). The length of the CDR3 is 11 residues. Germline assignment: CDR1 SQVTM and CDR2 ANQGSEA. V was cut by 7 bases and J by 7 bases, with 11 bases left in between. Here the CDR3 reads CSAGRGNEQFF. The CDR3 DNA follows: TGCAGCGCCGGTCGGGGGAATGAGCAGTTCTTC.

The chain combines TRBV20-1 with TRBJ2-3; no reliable D call. The CDR3 covers 16 residues. V dropped 3 bases and J dropped 1 base, with 17 bases sitting between them. Germline V CDR1 and CDR2: DFQATT, SNEGSKA (reference sequence). DNA for the CDR3: TGCAGTGCTAGTTTCCGCGGTAGAGTCGGCACAGATACGCAGTATTTT. Translated: CSASFRGRVGTDTQYF.